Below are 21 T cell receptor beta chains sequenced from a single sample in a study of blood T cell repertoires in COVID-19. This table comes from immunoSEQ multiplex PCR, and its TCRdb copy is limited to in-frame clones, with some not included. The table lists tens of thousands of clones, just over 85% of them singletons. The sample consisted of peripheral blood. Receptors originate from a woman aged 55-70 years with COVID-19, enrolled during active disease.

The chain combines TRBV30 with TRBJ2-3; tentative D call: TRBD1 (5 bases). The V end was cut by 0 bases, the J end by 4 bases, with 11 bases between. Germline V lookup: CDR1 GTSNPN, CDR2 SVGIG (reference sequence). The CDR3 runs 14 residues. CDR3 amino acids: CAWSVSPGSDTQYF. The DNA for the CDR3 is TGTGCCTGGAGTGTATCCCCAGGGTCAGATACGCAGTATTTT. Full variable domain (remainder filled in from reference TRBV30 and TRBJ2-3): SQTIHQWPATLVQPVGSPLSLECTVEGTSNPNLYWYRQAAGRGLQLLFYSVGIGQISSEVPQNLSASRPQDRQFILSSKKLLLSDSGFYLCAWSVSPGSDTQYFGPGTRLTVL.

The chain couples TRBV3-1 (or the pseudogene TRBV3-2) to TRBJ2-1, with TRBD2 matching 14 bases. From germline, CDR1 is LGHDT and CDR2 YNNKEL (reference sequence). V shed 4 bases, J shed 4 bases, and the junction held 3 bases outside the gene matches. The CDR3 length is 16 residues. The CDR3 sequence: CASSPWTSGGYNEQFF. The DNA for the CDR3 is TGTGCCAGCAGCCCTTGGACTAGCGGGGGGTACAATGAGCAGTTCTTC.

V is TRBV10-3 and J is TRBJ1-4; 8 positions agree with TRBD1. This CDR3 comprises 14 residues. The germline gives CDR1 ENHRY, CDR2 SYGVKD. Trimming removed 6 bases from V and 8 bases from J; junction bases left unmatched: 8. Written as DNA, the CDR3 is TGTGCCATCAGCTCGGGACAGGAGGGAGAAAAACTGTTTTTT. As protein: CAISSGQEGEKLFF.

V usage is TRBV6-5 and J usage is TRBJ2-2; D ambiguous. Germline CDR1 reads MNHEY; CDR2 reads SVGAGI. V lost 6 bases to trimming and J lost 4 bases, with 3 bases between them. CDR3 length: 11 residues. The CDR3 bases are TGTGCCAGCAGCTTCACCGGGGAGCTGTTTTTT. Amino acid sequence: CASSFTGELFF.

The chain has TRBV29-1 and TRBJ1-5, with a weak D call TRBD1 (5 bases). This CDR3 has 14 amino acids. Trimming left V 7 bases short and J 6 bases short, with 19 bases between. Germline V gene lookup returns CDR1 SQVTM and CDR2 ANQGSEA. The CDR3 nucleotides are TGCAGCGCCGCGGAGGGGCTGTCGGGTCAGCCCCAGCATTTT. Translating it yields CSAAEGLSGQPQHF. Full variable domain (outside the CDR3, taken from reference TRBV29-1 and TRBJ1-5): SAVISQKPSRDICQRGTSLTIQCQVDSQVTMMFWYRQQPGQSLTLIATANQGSEATYESGFVIDKFPISRPNLTFSTLTVSNMSPEDSSIYLCSAAEGLSGQPQHFGDGTRLSIL.

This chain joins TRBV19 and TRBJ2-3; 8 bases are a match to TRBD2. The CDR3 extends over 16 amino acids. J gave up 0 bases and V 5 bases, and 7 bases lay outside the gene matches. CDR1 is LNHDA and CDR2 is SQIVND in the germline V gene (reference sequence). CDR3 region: CASSPGLVMSTDTQYF. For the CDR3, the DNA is TGTGCCAGTAGTCCGGGACTAGTAATGAGCACAGATACGCAGTATTTT.

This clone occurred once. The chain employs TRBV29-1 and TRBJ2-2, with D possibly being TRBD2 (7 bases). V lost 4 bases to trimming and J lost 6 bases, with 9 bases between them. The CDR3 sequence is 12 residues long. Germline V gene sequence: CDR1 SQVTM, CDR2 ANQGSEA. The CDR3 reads CSVGGGPGELFF. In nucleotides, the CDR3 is TGCAGCGTTGGGGGGGGCCCCGGGGAGCTGTTTTTT.

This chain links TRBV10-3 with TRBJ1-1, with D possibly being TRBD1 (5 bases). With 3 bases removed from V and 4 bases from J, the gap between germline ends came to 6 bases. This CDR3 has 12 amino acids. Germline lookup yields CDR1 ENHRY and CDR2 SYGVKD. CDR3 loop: CAISDRATEAFF. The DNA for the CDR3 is TGTGCCATCAGTGACAGGGCCACTGAAGCTTTCTTT.

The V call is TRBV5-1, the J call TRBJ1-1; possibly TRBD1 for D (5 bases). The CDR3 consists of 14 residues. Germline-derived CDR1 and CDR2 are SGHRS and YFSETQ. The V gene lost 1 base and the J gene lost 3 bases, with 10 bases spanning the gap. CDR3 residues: CASSLQGGYTEAFF. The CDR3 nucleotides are TGCGCCAGCAGCTTGCAGGGAGGGTACACTGAAGCTTTCTTT.

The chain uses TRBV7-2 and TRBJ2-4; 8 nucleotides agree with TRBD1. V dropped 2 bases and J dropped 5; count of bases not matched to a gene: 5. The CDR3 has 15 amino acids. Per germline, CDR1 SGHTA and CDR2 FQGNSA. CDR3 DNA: TGTGCCAGCAGCTTACAGGGGGCAGGCGAAAACATTCAGTACTTC. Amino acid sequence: CASSLQGAGENIQYF.

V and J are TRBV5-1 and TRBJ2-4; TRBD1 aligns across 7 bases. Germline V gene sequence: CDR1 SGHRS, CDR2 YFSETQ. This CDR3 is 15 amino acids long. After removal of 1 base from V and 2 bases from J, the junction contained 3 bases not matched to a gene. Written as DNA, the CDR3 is TGCGCCAGCAGCTTGCACAGGGGAACCAAAAACATTCAGTACTTC. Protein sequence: CASSLHRGTKNIQYF.

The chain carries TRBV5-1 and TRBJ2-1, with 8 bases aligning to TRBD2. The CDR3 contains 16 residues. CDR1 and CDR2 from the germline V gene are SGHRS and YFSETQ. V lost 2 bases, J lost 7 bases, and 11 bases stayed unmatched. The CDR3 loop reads CASSFALAALGNEQFF. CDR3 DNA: TGCGCCAGCAGCTTCGCACTAGCGGCGCTTGGGAATGAGCAGTTCTTC.

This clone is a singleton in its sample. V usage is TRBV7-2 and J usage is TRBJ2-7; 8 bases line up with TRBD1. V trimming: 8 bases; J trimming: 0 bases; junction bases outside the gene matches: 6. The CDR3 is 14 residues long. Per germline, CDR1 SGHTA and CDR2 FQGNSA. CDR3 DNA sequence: TGTGCCAGCGGCAAACAGGGGGACTCCTACGAGCAGTACTTC. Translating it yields CASGKQGDSYEQYF.

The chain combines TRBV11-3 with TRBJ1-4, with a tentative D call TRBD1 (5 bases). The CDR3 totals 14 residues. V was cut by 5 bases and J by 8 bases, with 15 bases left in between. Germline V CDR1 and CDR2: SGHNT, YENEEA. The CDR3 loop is CASSKHGAGEKLFF. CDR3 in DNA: TGTGCCAGCAGCAAACATGGGGCGGGGGAAAAACTGTTTTTT.

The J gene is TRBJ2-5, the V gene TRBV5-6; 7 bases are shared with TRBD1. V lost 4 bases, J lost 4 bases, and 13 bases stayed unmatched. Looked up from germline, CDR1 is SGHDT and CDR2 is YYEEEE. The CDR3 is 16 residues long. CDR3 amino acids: CASSRMDRQPTETQYF. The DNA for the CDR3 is TGTGCCAGCAGCCGTATGGACAGGCAGCCCACAGAGACCCAGTACTTC.

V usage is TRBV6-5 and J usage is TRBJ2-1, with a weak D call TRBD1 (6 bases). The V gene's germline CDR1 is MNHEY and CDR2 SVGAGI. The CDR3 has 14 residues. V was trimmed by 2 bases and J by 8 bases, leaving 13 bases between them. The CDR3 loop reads CASSYRGQQDEQFF. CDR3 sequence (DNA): TGTGCCAGCAGTTACCGCGGACAGCAGGATGAGCAGTTCTTC.

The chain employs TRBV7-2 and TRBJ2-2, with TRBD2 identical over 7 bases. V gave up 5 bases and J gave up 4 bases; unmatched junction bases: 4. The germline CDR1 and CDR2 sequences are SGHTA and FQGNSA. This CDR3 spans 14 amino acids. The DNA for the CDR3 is TGTGCCAGCAGCCCGGGGGGTAGCACCGGGGAGCTGTTTTTT. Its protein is CASSPGGSTGELFF.

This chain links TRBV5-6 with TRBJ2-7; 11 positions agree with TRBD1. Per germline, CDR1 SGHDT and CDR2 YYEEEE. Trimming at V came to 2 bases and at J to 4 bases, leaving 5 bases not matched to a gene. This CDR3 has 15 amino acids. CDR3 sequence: CASSLGDRGSYEQYF. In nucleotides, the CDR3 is TGTGCCAGCAGCTTAGGGGACAGGGGGTCATACGAGCAGTACTTC.

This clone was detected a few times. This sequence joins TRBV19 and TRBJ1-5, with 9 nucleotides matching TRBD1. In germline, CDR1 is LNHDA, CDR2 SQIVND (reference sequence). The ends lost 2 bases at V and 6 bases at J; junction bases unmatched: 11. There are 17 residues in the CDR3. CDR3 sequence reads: CASSIYGVADRGQPQHF. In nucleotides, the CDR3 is TGTGCCAGTAGTATATACGGGGTTGCGGACAGGGGTCAGCCCCAGCATTTT.

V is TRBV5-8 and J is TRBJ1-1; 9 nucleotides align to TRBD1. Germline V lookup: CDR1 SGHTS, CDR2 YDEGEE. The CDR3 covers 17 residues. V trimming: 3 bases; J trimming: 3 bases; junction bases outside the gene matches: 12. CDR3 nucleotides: TGTGCCAGCAGCTGGGGACAGGGTGGATTGGGTGACACTGAAGCTTTCTTT. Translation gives CASSWGQGGLGDTEAFF.

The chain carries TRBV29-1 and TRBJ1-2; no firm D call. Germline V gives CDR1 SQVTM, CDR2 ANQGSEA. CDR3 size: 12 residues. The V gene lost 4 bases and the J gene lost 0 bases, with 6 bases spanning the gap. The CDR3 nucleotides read TGCAGCGTTGCGGAGCCTAACTATGGCTACACCTTC. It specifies CSVAEPNYGYTF. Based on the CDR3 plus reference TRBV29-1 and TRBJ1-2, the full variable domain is SAVISQKPSRDICQRGTSLTIQCQVDSQVTMMFWYRQQPGQSLTLIATANQGSEATYESGFVIDKFPISRPNLTFSTLTVSNMSPEDSSIYLCSVAEPNYGYTFGSGTRLTVV.